Reported below is one T cell receptor (beta chain). This record comes from a study of control samples from healthy donors and cancer patients. Germline V gene lookup returns CDR1 SGHTA and CDR2 FQGNSA. Trimming removed 6 bases from V and 7 bases from J, with 19 bases in between. CDR3 length: 15 amino acids. TCRdb's copy holds only in-frame clones and misses some; the assay was immunoSEQ multiplex PCR. Seen here are about 120,000 clones, about 95% observed once, and the top ten hold 3.6%. The sequencing input was blood. The sequence derives from a young man in good health. The V and J genes are TRBV7-2 and TRBJ1-5; maybe TRBD1 (6 bases). The CDR3 DNA reads TGTGCCAGCAGTTCAACTACAGGGTCGGGACAGCCCCAGCATTTT. This translates into CASSSTTGSGQPQHF.